Below, 32 T cell receptor beta chains from the same sample are listed, as sequenced in a study of T-cell memory formation after mild COVID-19. Each CDR3 protein is one row after TCRdb ran MiXCR on the 5' RACE reads. The repertoire holds under 300,000 distinct CDR3 sequences, with less than 9.5% as singletons. Sequences were obtained from PBMCs or a T cell subset sorted from them (not recorded which). These receptors all stem from a man aged 18-30 years who had mild COVID-19 (a few samples of this study predate the infection). Cell type and time point are not known.

This clonotype came up a few times. V and J are TRBV10-3 and TRBJ2-3, with TRBD1 identical over 8 bases. The ends lost 7 bases at V and 5 bases at J; junction bases unmatched: 5. This CDR3 has 13 residues. Per the germline V gene, CDR1 is ENHRY and CDR2 is SYGVKD. The CDR3 DNA is TGTGCCATCACCGGAGACAGGGGAGATACGCAGTATTTT. It translates to CAITGDRGDTQYF.

This clonotype has more than one count but fewer than ten. The V gene is TRBV7-3, the J gene TRBJ2-7; 7 bases fit TRBD1. In germline, CDR1 is SGHTA, CDR2 FQGTGA. Unmatched junction bases numbered 11, after V lost 5 bases and J lost 4 bases. The CDR3 is made up of 15 amino acids. The CDR3 spells CASSPTKGQPYEQYV. CDR3 DNA sequence: TGTGCCAGCAGCCCAACCAAGGGACAGCCGTACGAGCAGTACGTC.

This chain joins TRBV9 and TRBJ2-1, with 9 bases fitting TRBD2. V lost 0 bases and J lost 2; bases outside the gene matches: 12. This CDR3 has 19 residues. CDR1 is SGDLS and CDR2 is YYNGEE in the germline V gene. CDR3 DNA sequence: TGTGCCAGCAGCGTAGGGTACGGCGGGGGGGCGTTAGCCTACAATGAGCAGTTCTTC. This sequence encodes CASSVGYGGGALAYNEQFF.

This clonotype has just a few counts. The V and J genes are TRBV20-1 and TRBJ1-2; D is unclear. This CDR3 contains 13 residues. Trimming removed 8 bases from V and 2 bases from J, with 15 bases in between. Germline lookup yields CDR1 DFQATT and CDR2 SNEGSKA (reference sequence). This chain's CDR3 is CSPELTENYGYTF. In DNA form, the CDR3 reads TGCAGTCCGGAACTTACAGAAAACTATGGCTACACCTTC.

The chain has TRBV6-5 and TRBJ1-4, with a tentative D call TRBD1 (5 bases). This CDR3 has 14 amino acids. CDR1 is MNHEY and CDR2 is SVGAGI in the germline V gene. Trimming pared 6 bases from V and 6 bases from J, leaving 14 bases between. The DNA for the CDR3 is TGTGCCAGCAGGACCCGGGGGTGGGATGAAAAACTGTTTTTT. Protein product: CASRTRGWDEKLFF.

This clonotype was seen a few times. This rearrangement joins TRBV21-1 to TRBJ2-7; the table's D call TRBD1 went unverified against the DNA. TRBV21-1 is listed as a pseudogene. CDR3 length: 17 residues. The CDR3 reads CASSKAGTGLGSYEQYV. Here the CDR3 DNA reads TGTGCCAGCAGCAAAGCAGGGACAGGCCTGGGCTCCTACGAGCAGTACGTC.

This clonotype was counted between two and nine times. The chain carries TRBV5-1 and TRBJ1-4, with 8 bases fitting TRBD1. The V gene end was trimmed by 7 bases and the J gene end by 5 bases; junction bases not matched to a gene: 13. The CDR3 totals 16 residues. Germline CDR1 and CDR2: SGHRS and YFSETQ. The CDR3 nucleotides are TGCGCCAGCCGGCCGCAGGGGGCAGGGAGGAATGAAAAACTGTTTTTT. Protein: CASRPQGAGRNEKLFF.

This clonotype was seen repeatedly, ten times or more. This chain links TRBV12-3 or TRBV12-4 with TRBJ2-1, with 8 nucleotides matching TRBD2. Trimming at V came to 3 bases and at J to 3 bases, leaving 1 base not matched to a gene. CDR3 size: 14 residues. The CDR3 region is CASSFGTSYNEQFF. The DNA of the CDR3 is TGTGCCAGCAGTTTCGGGACTAGCTACAATGAGCAGTTCTTC.

The chain carries TRBV2 and TRBJ1-4, with no clear D. Per germline, CDR1 SNHLY and CDR2 FYNNEI. The CDR3 extends over 15 amino acids. V dropped 4 bases and J dropped 2 bases, with 11 bases sitting between them. The CDR3 region is CASSGSPATNEKLFF. CDR3 sequence (DNA): TGTGCCAGCAGTGGGTCTCCGGCCACTAATGAAAAACTGTTTTTT.

This clonotype has at least ten counts. This rearrangement joins TRBV12-3 or TRBV12-4 to TRBJ2-7; tentative D call: TRBD2 (6 bases). This CDR3 region has 14 residues. Trimming removed 3 bases at V and 0 bases at J, with 9 bases between. In DNA form, the CDR3 reads TGTGCCAGCAGTTTGGAGGGGAGCTCCTACGAGCAGTACTTC. Amino acid sequence: CASSLEGSSYEQYF.

The chain couples TRBV2 to TRBJ1-1, with D unresolved. Germline V lookup: CDR1 SNHLY, CDR2 FYNNEI. V dropped 5 bases and J dropped 1 base, with 8 bases sitting between them. The CDR3 consists of 13 residues. This CDR3 reads CASSWDPNTEAFF. CDR3 DNA: TGTGCCAGCAGTTGGGATCCGAACACTGAAGCTTTCTTT.

The chain joins TRBV4-2 to TRBJ2-2; D is perhaps TRBD2 (6 bases). Germline-derived CDR1 and CDR2 are LGHNA and YNFKEQ. The CDR3 loop spans 14 amino acids. The germline V and J ends were trimmed by 0 bases and 6 bases, with 8 bases remaining between them. The CDR3 coding sequence is TGTGCCAGCAGCCAAGACCCGGGGGCCGGGGAGCTGTTTTTT. It translates to CASSQDPGAGELFF.

This clonotype showed up just a few times. V usage is TRBV7-6 and J usage is TRBJ1-1, with D uncertain. The CDR3 length is 13 residues. Germline assignment: CDR1 SGHVS and CDR2 FNYEAQ. Between the trimmed V and J ends, which lost 2 bases and 4 bases, there was a span of 8 bases. This chain's CDR3 is CASSLTGVTEAFF. CDR3 nucleotides: TGTGCCAGCAGCTTAACCGGTGTCACTGAAGCTTTCTTT.

The V call is TRBV20-1, the J call TRBJ2-5; TRBD2 agrees at 11 bases. V was clipped by 6 bases and J by 4 bases; unmatched bases: 10. The germline gives CDR1 DFQATT, CDR2 SNEGSKA (reference sequence). This CDR3 is built from 15 residues. CDR3 loop: CSAMPLLAGGETQYF. DNA of the CDR3: TGCAGTGCGATGCCTCTTCTAGCGGGGGGAGAGACCCAGTACTTC.

This clonotype was recorded many times. The chain couples TRBV4-1 to TRBJ2-7; 7 bases map to TRBD2. This CDR3 comprises 13 residues. CDR1 is MGHRA, CDR2 YSYEKL, per germline. After removal of 7 bases from V and 0 bases from J, the junction contained 3 bases not matched to a gene. CDR3 residues: CASKGTNSYEQYF. CDR3 DNA sequence: TGCGCCAGCAAGGGGACTAACTCCTACGAGCAGTACTTC.

J is TRBJ2-1 and V is TRBV6-1; 14 bases agree with TRBD2. The junction had 8 bases not matched to a gene; V was cut back by 6 bases and J by 1 base. The CDR3 loop spans 18 amino acids. The germline V gene has CDR1 MNHNS and CDR2 SASEGT. Here the CDR3 reads CASRGLAGAERSYNEQFF. DNA of the CDR3: TGTGCCAGCAGGGGACTAGCGGGGGCCGAACGGTCCTACAATGAGCAGTTCTTC.

The chain couples TRBV6-2 or TRBV6-3 to TRBJ2-3; a possible D gene is TRBD1 (7 bases). The CDR3 covers 15 residues. Germline V CDR1 and CDR2: MNHEY, SVGEGT. V lost 5 bases and J lost 2, with 14 bases in between. The CDR3 DNA is TGTGCCAGCAGTGGGCGGGGACAGCCCACAGATACGCAGTATTTT. Translated, it gives CASSGRGQPTDTQYF.

This clonotype showed up just a few times. The gene calls are TRBV3-1 and TRBJ2-1; D perhaps matches TRBD2 (5 bases). The CDR3 covers 12 residues. V was pared by 1 base and J by 12 bases, with 10 bases between. Germline V lookup: CDR1 LGHDT, CDR2 YNNKEL (reference sequence). CDR3 nucleotide sequence: TGTGCCAGCAGCCAAGGGACTCCCGGGCAGTTCTTC. Protein product: CASSQGTPGQFF.

This clonotype was counted only a few times. The chain uses TRBV20-1 and TRBJ2-1; the D gene is possibly TRBD2 (7 bases). The CDR3 contains 15 residues. V lost 2 bases and J lost 7, with 18 bases in between. From germline, CDR1 is DFQATT and CDR2 SNEGSKA (reference sequence). The DNA for the CDR3 is TGCAGTGCTAGACACCTGGGGGGGCCGCATAATGAGCAGTTCTTC. Amino acid sequence: CSARHLGGPHNEQFF.

This rearrangement joins TRBV5-1 to TRBJ1-1; TRBD1 might be the D (5 bases). The germline V and J ends were trimmed by 5 bases and 0 bases, with 8 bases remaining between them. CDR3 length: 13 residues. Germline loops: CDR1 SGHRS, CDR2 YFSETQ. CDR3 DNA: TGCGCCAGCAGGGGCAGGGTGAACACTGAAGCTTTCTTT. Its protein is CASRGRVNTEAFF.

This clonotype has just a few counts. The V gene is TRBV5-1, the J gene TRBJ1-2; 8 bases map to TRBD1. Germline CDR1 is SGHRS and CDR2 is YFSETQ. V gave up 4 bases and J gave up 1 base; unmatched junction bases: 9. The CDR3 spans 16 residues. Here the CDR3 DNA reads TGCGCCAGCAGCACGACCGGGACAGGAGGTAACTATGGCTACACCTTC. Residues: CASSTTGTGGNYGYTF. The variable domain in full, completed from reference TRBV5-1 and TRBJ1-2, reads KAGVTQTPRYLIKTRGQQVTLSCSPISGHRSVSWYQQTPGQGLQFLFEYFSETQRNKGNFPGRFSGRQFSNSRSEMNVSTLELGDSALYLCASSTTGTGGNYGYTFGSGTRLTVV.

The chain uses TRBV7-2 and TRBJ2-7; TRBD2 matches 9 bases. From germline, CDR1 is SGHTA and CDR2 FQGNSA. The CDR3 contains 15 residues. Trimming at V came to 3 bases and at J to 7 bases, leaving 10 bases not matched to a gene. The CDR3 coding sequence is TGTGCCAGCAGCTTTGAGGCTAGCGGGGTGAGAGAGCAGTACTTC. It encodes CASSFEASGVREQYF.

The chain carries TRBV6-6 and TRBJ2-3; 14 nucleotides match TRBD2. Trimming at V came to 6 bases and at J to 6 bases, leaving 5 bases not matched to a gene. There are 15 residues in the CDR3. The V gene's germline CDR1 is MNHNY and CDR2 SVGAGI (reference sequence). In DNA, the CDR3 is TGTGCCAGCAGGACTAGCGGGGGGGCCAAGGATACGCAGTATTTT. It translates to CASRTSGGAKDTQYF.

In its sample, this clonotype was seen a few times. The CDR3 DNA sequence: TGCGCCAGCCACACCGGGACAGGGGGCGCAGAGACCCAGTACTTC. It yields the protein CASHTGTGGAETQYF. The rearrangement links TRBV5-1 to TRBJ2-5, with TRBD1 identical over 12 bases. The CDR3 contains 15 residues. From germline, CDR1 is SGHRS and CDR2 YFSETQ. V trimming: 7 bases; J trimming: 4 bases; junction bases outside the gene matches: 8.

This clonotype was seen ten or more times. This sequence joins TRBV12-3 or TRBV12-4 and TRBJ2-1, with D possibly being TRBD1 (5 bases). The V end lost 6 bases, the J end lost 9 bases, and 6 bases lay between the germline ends. This CDR3 region has 10 residues. CDR3 coding DNA: TGTGCCAGCAGGCAGGGTGAGCAGTTCTTC. It encodes CASRQGEQFF.

The chain has TRBV2 and TRBJ2-1; 13 nucleotides agree with TRBD2. The CDR3 loop spans 17 amino acids. From germline, CDR1 is SNHLY and CDR2 FYNNEI. V shed 4 bases, J shed 6 bases, and the junction held 9 bases outside the gene matches. The CDR3 loop is CASSARTSGGGANEQFF. In DNA, the CDR3 is TGTGCCAGCAGTGCCCGGACTAGCGGGGGAGGGGCCAATGAGCAGTTCTTC. The entire variable domain, with the rest obtained from reference TRBV2 and TRBJ2-1, is as follows: EPEVTQTPSHQVTQMGQEVILRCVPISNHLYFYWYRQILGQKVEFLVSFYNNEISEKSEIFDDQFSVERPDGSNFTLKIRSTKLEDSAMYFCASSARTSGGGANEQFFGPGTRLTVL.

This clonotype was seen ten or more times. CDR3: CASSAPPEGQTRTDTQYF. CDR3 bases: TGTGCCAGCAGTGCCCCCCCCGAAGGACAGACTCGCACAGATACGCAGTATTTT. This sequence joins TRBV6-1 and TRBJ2-3, with D tentatively TRBD1 (6 bases). Between the trimmed V and J ends, which lost 4 bases and 1 base, there was a span of 21 bases. CDR1 is MNHNS, CDR2 SASEGT, per germline. This CDR3 comprises 18 residues.

This sequence joins TRBV5-6 and TRBJ2-3; 11 bases map to TRBD2. CDR1 is SGHDT and CDR2 is YYEEEE in the germline V gene. V dropped 1 base and J dropped 3; count of bases not matched to a gene: 4. The CDR3 loop spans 16 amino acids. CDR3 sequence: CASSLILAGATDTQYF. For the CDR3, the DNA is TGTGCCAGCAGCTTGATACTAGCGGGGGCAACAGATACGCAGTATTTT.

V usage is TRBV21-1 and J usage is TRBJ2-3; the D segment call TRBD1 is taken from the table without a DNA check. TRBV21-1 has pseudogene status. This CDR3 is 17 amino acids long. For the CDR3, the DNA is TGTGCCAGCAGCAAAGTAACACGGCTGCCCCACACAGATACGCAGTATTTT. This gives the protein CASSKVTRLPHTDTQYF.

This clonotype was seen ten or more times. The CDR3 bases are TGCAGCGTTGTGACTAGCGGCTACAATGAGCAGTTCTTC. This codes for CSVVTSGYNEQFF. The chain joins TRBV29-1 to TRBJ2-1; TRBD2 aligns across 9 bases. The trim removed 4 bases at V and 3 bases at J, leaving 1 base unmatched. From germline, CDR1 is SQVTM and CDR2 ANQGSEA. This CDR3 has 13 residues.

This clonotype was detected a few times. The chain combines TRBV19 with TRBJ2-5; D is perhaps TRBD1 (6 bases). CDR3 length: 12 amino acids. V dropped 5 bases and J dropped 5 bases, with 9 bases sitting between them. In germline, CDR1 is LNHDA, CDR2 SQIVND (reference sequence). CDR3 bases: TGTGCCAGTAGTCCGGGACACGAGACCCAGTACTTC. It encodes CASSPGHETQYF.

The chain combines TRBV7-6 with TRBJ2-3, with D possibly being TRBD2 (7 bases). V was trimmed by 1 base and J by 0 bases, leaving 11 bases between them. Germline CDR1 SGHVS, CDR2 FNYEAQ. The CDR3 is 16 residues long. The CDR3 DNA follows: TGTGCCAGCAGCTTAGGCGGGGGCTGGAGCACAGATACGCAGTATTTT. Amino acid sequence: CASSLGGGWSTDTQYF.